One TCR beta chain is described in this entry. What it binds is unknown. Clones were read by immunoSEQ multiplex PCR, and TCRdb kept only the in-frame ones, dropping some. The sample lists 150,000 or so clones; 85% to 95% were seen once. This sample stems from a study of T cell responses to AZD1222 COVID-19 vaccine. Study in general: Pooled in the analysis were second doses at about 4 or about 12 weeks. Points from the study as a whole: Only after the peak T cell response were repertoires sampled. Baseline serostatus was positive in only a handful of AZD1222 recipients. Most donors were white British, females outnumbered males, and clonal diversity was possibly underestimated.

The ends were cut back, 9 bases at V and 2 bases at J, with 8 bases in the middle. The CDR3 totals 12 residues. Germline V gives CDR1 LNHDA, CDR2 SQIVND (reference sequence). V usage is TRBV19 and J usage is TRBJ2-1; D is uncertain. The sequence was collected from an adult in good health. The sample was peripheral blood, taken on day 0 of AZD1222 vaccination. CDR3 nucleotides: TGTGCCAGAAGAGACACCTACAATGAGCAGTTCTTC. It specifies CARRDTYNEQFF. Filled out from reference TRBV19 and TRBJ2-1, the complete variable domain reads DGGITQSPKYLFRKEGQNVTLSCEQNLNHDAMYWYRQDPGQGLRLIYYSQIVNDFQKGDIAEGYSVSREKKESFPLTVTSAQKNPTAFYLCARRDTYNEQFFGPGTRLTVL.